The clone carrying this T cell receptor beta chain was counted ten times or more. Antigen unknown. These data come from a study of T cells in Graves' hyperthyroidism and ophthalmopathy. Diagnosis relied on clinical symptoms, serum thyroxine and TRAb, thyroid ultrasound and orbital computed tomography. PBMCs were obtained from 9 to 10 ml fresh peripheral blood. The study's findings and limits: Blood also contained most expanded thyroid clonotypes above 0.001.

Amplification yielded TCR beta CDR3 regions, with RNA transcripts as the source. Carried out on the TCR CDR3, a first-round RT-PCR used the HTBI primer set. TCRdb passed the multiplex PCR reads through MiXCR, listing each CDR3 protein once. Of some 620,000 distinct CDR3 sequences listed, roughly 17% are singletons. The source is a woman aged 25 to 39 with Graves' hyperthyroidism. Input material: blood.

The CDR3 DNA reads as TGTGCCAGCAGTTCCCCGACGGGAGTGTCCTACGAGCAGTACTTC. Its protein product is CASSSPTGVSYEQYF. The chain carries TRBV28 and TRBJ2-7; D perhaps matches TRBD2 (6 bases). The CDR3 spans 15 residues. Trimming removed 4 bases at V and 1 base at J, with 14 bases between. Germline assignment: CDR1 MDHEN and CDR2 SYDVKM.